Below, 29 T cell receptor beta chains from the same sample are listed, as sequenced in a study of breast tumors, draining lymph nodes, adjacent tissues. The lymph nodes were axillary draining lymph nodes from breast cancer patients. TCRdb reprocessed the multiplex PCR reads with MiXCR, giving one entry per CDR3 protein. This table has 150,000 to 250,000 distinct CDR3 sequences, 31% appearing once. Material: axillary lymph node tissue. Receptor source: a female donor with breast cancer. Some clones in this sample may be carry-over from other donors' samples.

This clonotype appeared a few times. V and J are TRBV20-1 and TRBJ1-2; TRBD1 might be the D (5 bases). Germline V gene data show CDR1 as DFQATT and CDR2 as SNEGSKA (reference sequence). This CDR3 comprises 16 residues. The ends were cut back, 1 base at V and 4 bases at J, with 19 bases in the middle. CDR3 sequence: CSARGEARDPSYGYTF. CDR3 in DNA: TGCAGTGCTAGAGGTGAGGCCAGGGATCCGTCCTATGGCTACACCTTC.

The chain has TRBV7-8 and TRBJ1-6, with D hard to call. CDR1 and CDR2 from the germline V gene are SGHVS and FQNEAQ. This CDR3 spans 14 amino acids. V lost 1 base and J lost 9, with 10 bases in between. CDR3 nucleotides: TGTGCCAGCAGCTTAGGTCTAGCGGGTTCACCCCTCCACTTT. Translated: CASSLGLAGSPLHF.

With respect to this clonotype: A single base separates this from a much larger clone, so it may be a read error. The chain combines TRBV9 with TRBJ2-7, with TRBD2 as a possible D gene (7 bases). Per germline, CDR1 SGDLS and CDR2 YYNGEE. The CDR3 spans 15 residues. The CDR3 loop is CASSVEGGDTYEPYF. DNA of the CDR3: TGTGCCAGCAGCGTAGAGGGGGGGGACACCTACGAGCCGTACTTC.

This clonotype was counted many times. The junction departs from the called germline gene at one end, perhaps through a read error. This sequence joins TRBV7-7 and TRBJ2-1, with D possibly TRBD2 on 5 matching bases. Germline assignment: CDR1 SSHAT and CDR2 FNYEAQ (reference sequence). The CDR3 runs 13 residues. CDR3 in DNA: TGTGCTAGCAGCTTCGGCCGGGGTGAAGAGCAGTTCTTC. It codes for CASSFGRGEEQFF.

This clonotype has a count of ten or more. This chain links TRBV12-3 or TRBV12-4 with TRBJ1-4; 8 bases fit TRBD1. The CDR3 totals 14 residues. Losses at the gene ends were 3 bases for V and 7 bases for J; bases not matched to a gene: 4. CDR3 nucleotides: TGTGCCAGCAGTTTTTTCGGGACAGGTGAAAAACTGTTTTTT. It yields the protein CASSFFGTGEKLFF.

As concerns this clonotype: A much larger clone lies one base from this, so it may be a read error. The genes are TRBV7-9 and TRBJ2-1, with TRBD2 matching 8 bases. After removal of 5 bases from V and 10 bases from J, the junction contained 19 bases not matched to a gene. CDR3 length equals 17 residues. Germline CDR1 and CDR2: SEHNR and FQNEAQ (reference sequence). CDR3 bases: TGTGCCAGCAGCACTCAGGGACTAGTGCGGGGGCGGGGGGAGCAGTTCTTC. It specifies CASSTQGLVRGRGEQFF.

This clonotype was seen a few times. This may come from a read error, since a much larger clone is one base off. The V gene is TRBV5-4, the J gene TRBJ2-3, with 7 nucleotides matching TRBD1. The CDR3 consists of 16 residues. Germline trimming cut 5 bases from V and 0 bases from J; bases unmatched to any gene: 9. Germline V gives CDR1 SGHNT, CDR2 YYREEE (reference sequence). Here the CDR3 DNA reads TGTGCCAGCAGACAAGGACAGGCAGCTAGCACAGATACGCAGTATTTT. Translation gives CASRQGQAASTDTQYF.

The sample holds many counts of this clonotype. This rearrangement joins TRBV20-1 to TRBJ2-7, with TRBD1 matching over 11 bases. Germline V gene data show CDR1 as DFQATT and CDR2 as SNEGSKA (reference sequence). The V gene end was trimmed by 3 bases and the J gene end by 3 bases; junction bases not matched to a gene: 10. The CDR3 totals 16 residues. CDR3 nucleotides: TGCAGTGCTAGTCCCGGGACAGGGGGAAGCTACTACGAGCAGTACTTC. It is translated as CSASPGTGGSYYEQYF.

A remark on this clonotype: A much larger clone differs from this one at a single base, so this may be a read error. V usage is TRBV7-3 and J usage is TRBJ2-1, with 11 bases lining up with TRBD1. CDR3 length: 15 residues. Germline V gene data show CDR1 as SGHTA and CDR2 as FQGTGA. CDR3 DNA sequence: TGTGCCAGCAGCTTGGGGACAGGGGGTTTCAATGAGCAGCTCTTC. Its protein is CASSLGTGGFNEQLF.

This clonotype appeared many times. The rearrangement joins TRBV20-1 to TRBJ1-5; D perhaps matches TRBD1 (6 bases). The CDR3 has 14 residues. Trimming stripped 3 bases from V and 3 bases from J, with 12 bases between. CDR1 is DFQATT and CDR2 is SNEGSKA in the germline V gene (reference sequence). CDR3 DNA: TGCAGTGCTAGTGCCGGGGGCCACAATCAGCCCCAGCATTTT. Its protein is CSASAGGHNQPQHF.

This rearrangement joins TRBV5-5 to TRBJ2-3; 7 bases match TRBD2. Germline V lookup: CDR1 SGHKS, CDR2 YYEKEE (reference sequence). The CDR3 is 20 amino acids. J lost 2 bases, V lost 3 bases, and 21 bases had no gene match. The CDR3 sequence is CASSSVGAGSLRASTDTQYF. The DNA of the CDR3 is TGTGCCAGCAGCTCCGTTGGAGCGGGATCTCTCAGGGCCTCCACAGATACGCAGTATTTT.

This chain joins TRBV28 and TRBJ2-1; TRBD1 matches at 9 bases. The CDR3 length is 15 residues. Per the germline V gene, CDR1 is MDHEN and CDR2 is SYDVKM. The V and J ends lost 4 bases and 7 bases, in that order; junction bases with no gene match: 8. Here the CDR3 reads CASSWPGQGLNEQFF. CDR3 coding DNA: TGTGCCAGCAGTTGGCCGGGACAGGGACTTAATGAGCAGTTCTTC.

This clonotype appeared a few times. This may come from a read error, since a much larger clone is one base off. This chain uses TRBV11-2 with TRBJ1-2; 10 bases fit TRBD1. This CDR3 is 16 amino acids long. Germline V lookup: CDR1 SGHAT, CDR2 FQNNGV. CDR3: CAGSLDRGREDYGYTF. In DNA, the CDR3 is TGTGCCGGCAGCTTAGACAGGGGGCGGGAAGACTATGGCTACACCTTC.

This clonotype was observed a handful of times. The gene calls are TRBV6-1 and TRBJ1-5; maybe TRBD1 (5 bases). Germline CDR1 MNHNS, CDR2 SASEGT. V shed 5 bases and J shed 1 base, with 18 bases lying between them. The CDR3 has 17 residues. CDR3 sequence: CASSSGGFRESNQPQHF. The CDR3 DNA sequence: TGTGCCAGCAGTTCGGGGGGGTTCCGGGAGAGCAATCAGCCCCAGCATTTT.

This clonotype has ten or more counts. The J gene is TRBJ2-7, the V gene TRBV27, with 8 bases identical to TRBD2. The germline V gene encodes CDR1 MNHEY and CDR2 SMNVEV (reference sequence). This CDR3 contains 11 residues. V gave up 8 bases and J gave up 7 bases; unmatched junction bases: 4. This chain's CDR3 is CASRSGVEQYF. CDR3 nucleotide sequence: TGTGCCAGCCGTAGCGGGGTTGAGCAGTACTTC.

Ten or more counts support this clonotype. This rearrangement joins TRBV2 to TRBJ1-2; D might be TRBD1 (6 bases). Trimming left V 3 bases short and J 4 bases short, with 12 bases between. Looked up from germline, CDR1 is SNHLY and CDR2 is FYNNEI. CDR3 length equals 14 residues. The CDR3 reads CASSDRGQLYGYTF. The CDR3, as DNA: TGTGCCAGCAGTGACCGAGGACAGCTCTATGGCTACACCTTC. The full variable domain, rest sourced from reference TRBV2 and TRBJ1-2, is EPEVTQTPSHQVTQMGQEVILRCVPISNHLYFYWYRQILGQKVEFLVSFYNNEISEKSEIFDDQFSVERPDGSNFTLKIRSTKLEDSAMYFCASSDRGQLYGYTFGSGTRLTVV.

The table lists this clonotype with many counts. The chain links TRBV2 to TRBJ2-1, with TRBD2 identical over 7 bases. The CDR3 runs 14 residues. V trimming: 6 bases; J trimming: 9 bases; junction bases outside the gene matches: 11. Germline loops: CDR1 SNHLY, CDR2 FYNNEI. The CDR3 reads CASSPGLGFGEQFF. The CDR3 DNA follows: TGTGCCAGCAGCCCTGGACTAGGGTTTGGTGAGCAGTTCTTC.

This sequence joins TRBV6-1 and TRBJ1-2; no clear D gene. Trimming left V 1 base short and J 8 bases short, with 11 bases between. This CDR3 contains 13 residues. Looked up from germline, CDR1 is MNHNS and CDR2 is SASEGT. The CDR3 region has the DNA TGTGCCAGCAGTGAAGGGGCGGGATGGGGCTACACCTTC. Amino acid sequence: CASSEGAGWGYTF.

Turning to this clonotype: The junction does not match germline at one end; this may be a read error. The chain carries TRBV7-2 and TRBJ1-2; D might be TRBD1 (6 bases). The CDR3 length is 15 residues. The germline gives CDR1 SGHTA, CDR2 FQGNSA. In DNA form, the CDR3 reads TGTGCCAGCAGCTTTTATGATCGGGACACCCAGGGCTACCCCTTC. This codes for CASSFYDRDTQGYPF.

Concerning this clonotype: This sequence may be a read error, since a much larger clone differs from it by one base. The chain uses TRBV7-6 and TRBJ2-1, with 8 bases fitting TRBD2. The junction had 10 bases not matched to a gene; V was cut back by 3 bases and J by 3 bases. The CDR3 consists of 17 residues. Germline CDR1 and CDR2: SGHVS and FNYEAQ. The CDR3 DNA sequence: TGTGCCAGCAGCTTTAAAAGCGGGAGCGCTTTCTACAATGAGCAGTTCTTC. This encodes CASSFKSGSAFYNEQFF.

This clonotype occurred a few times. A much larger clone sits a single nucleotide away, making a read error possible. The rearrangement links TRBV20-1 to TRBJ2-7, with 9 bases matching TRBD1. CDR3 length: 14 amino acids. Germline CDR1 reads DFQATT; CDR2 reads SNEGSKA (reference sequence). V lost 0 bases to trimming and J lost 6 bases; unmatched junction nucleotides: 6. The CDR3 coding sequence is TGCAGTGCTAGAGATCTGGGGACAGGGTCCGAGCAGTACTTC. This sequence encodes CSARDLGTGSEQYF.

With regard to this clonotype: The germline gene is not matched at one end of the junction; a read error may be the cause. The chain couples TRBV5-1 to TRBJ1-3; D is ambiguous. The CDR3 spans 14 residues. Germline CDR1 and CDR2: SGHRS and YFSETQ. The CDR3 DNA reads TGCGCCAGCAGCCCCCGGTCCTCTGGGAACACCATATATTTT. This gives the protein CASSPRSSGNTIYF.

In its sample, this clonotype was seen many times. The chain couples TRBV30 to TRBJ2-1; the D gene is possibly TRBD1 (7 bases). Trimming took 3 bases from V and 2 from J, leaving 11 bases between them. This CDR3 region has 14 residues. Per germline, CDR1 GTSNPN and CDR2 SVGIG (reference sequence). The chain's CDR3 is CAWRGGGAYNEQFF. DNA of the CDR3: TGTGCCTGGAGAGGAGGGGGCGCCTACAATGAGCAGTTCTTC.

This clonotype was counted at least ten times. This sequence joins TRBV11-3 and TRBJ2-3; D perhaps matches TRBD1 (6 bases). Germline CDR1 reads SGHNT; CDR2 reads YENEEA. There are 13 residues in the CDR3. The V gene lost 5 bases and the J gene lost 3 bases, with 9 bases spanning the gap. This chain's CDR3 is CASSVQGTDTQYF. CDR3 nucleotides: TGTGCCAGCAGCGTACAGGGAACAGATACGCAGTATTTT. Full variable domain (remainder filled in from reference TRBV11-3 and TRBJ2-3): EAGVVQSPRYKIIEKKQPVAFWCNPISGHNTLYWYLQNLGQGPELLIRYENEEAVDDSQLPKDRFSAERLKGVDSTLKIQPAELGDSAVYLCASSVQGTDTQYFGPGTRLTVL.

This clonotype was observed many times. The rearrangement joins TRBV7-3 to TRBJ2-2; TRBD1 agrees at 9 bases. Trimming at V came to 4 bases and at J to 5 bases, leaving 2 bases not matched to a gene. Germline assignment: CDR1 SGHTA and CDR2 FQGTGA. This CDR3 has 14 residues. The CDR3 DNA reads TGTGCCAGCAGCTCTGGGACAGGGACCGGGGAGCTGTTTTTT. This encodes CASSSGTGTGELFF.

CDR3: CASSQGTPGGKLFF. CDR3 DNA sequence: TGTGCCAGCAGCCAAGGGACGCCGGGAGGAAAACTGTTTTTT. J is TRBJ1-4 and V is TRBV3-1; D not resolved. V was shortened by 1 base and J by 10 bases, with 13 bases between the two germline ends. In germline, CDR1 is LGHDT, CDR2 YNNKEL (reference sequence). The CDR3 has 14 residues.

At least ten counts were recorded for this clonotype. The chain is built from TRBV11-2 and TRBJ2-7; D is unclear. Trimming left V 0 bases short and J 0 bases short, with 9 bases between. This CDR3 spans 15 amino acids. Germline V gene lookup returns CDR1 SGHAT and CDR2 FQNNGV. CDR3 coding DNA: TGTGCCAGCAGCTTAGACCTGGCGAGCTCCTACGAGCAGTACTTC. This translates into CASSLDLASSYEQYF.

To note about this clonotype: This clone may be a read error of a much larger clone one base away. The V gene is TRBV30, the J gene TRBJ2-5; D not resolved. Germline V gene lookup returns CDR1 GTSNPN and CDR2 SVGIG (reference sequence). The CDR3 is 12 residues long. CDR3 region: CARSYSEKTQYF. The CDR3, as DNA: TGTGCCCGGAGTTACTCTGAAAAGACCCAGTACTTC.

Worth noting for this clonotype: Possible read error: a much larger clone is one base away. This chain connects TRBV20-1 to TRBJ2-5, with TRBD2 matching 9 bases. Germline-derived CDR1 and CDR2 are DFQATT and SNEGSKA (reference sequence). This CDR3 contains 15 residues. The CDR3 DNA sequence: TGCAGTGCTAGAGGCGGGAGGGCCGGGTGGGAGACCCAGTGCTTC. It codes for CSARGGRAGWETQCF.